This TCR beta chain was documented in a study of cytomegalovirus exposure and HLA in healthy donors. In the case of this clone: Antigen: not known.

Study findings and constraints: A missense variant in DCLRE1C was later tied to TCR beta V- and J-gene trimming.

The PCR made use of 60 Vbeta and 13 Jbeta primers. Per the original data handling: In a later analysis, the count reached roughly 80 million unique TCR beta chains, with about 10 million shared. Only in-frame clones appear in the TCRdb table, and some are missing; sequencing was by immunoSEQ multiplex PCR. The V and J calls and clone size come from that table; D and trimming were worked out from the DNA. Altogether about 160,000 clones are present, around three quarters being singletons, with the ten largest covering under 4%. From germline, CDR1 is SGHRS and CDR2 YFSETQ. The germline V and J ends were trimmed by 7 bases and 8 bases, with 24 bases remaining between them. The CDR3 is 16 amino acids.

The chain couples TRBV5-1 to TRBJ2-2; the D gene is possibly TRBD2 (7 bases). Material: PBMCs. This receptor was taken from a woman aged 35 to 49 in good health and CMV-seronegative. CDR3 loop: CASSGVGGGPGGELFF. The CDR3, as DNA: TGCGCCAGCTCCGGGGTCGGCGGGGGCCCCGGTGGGGAGCTGTTTTTT.